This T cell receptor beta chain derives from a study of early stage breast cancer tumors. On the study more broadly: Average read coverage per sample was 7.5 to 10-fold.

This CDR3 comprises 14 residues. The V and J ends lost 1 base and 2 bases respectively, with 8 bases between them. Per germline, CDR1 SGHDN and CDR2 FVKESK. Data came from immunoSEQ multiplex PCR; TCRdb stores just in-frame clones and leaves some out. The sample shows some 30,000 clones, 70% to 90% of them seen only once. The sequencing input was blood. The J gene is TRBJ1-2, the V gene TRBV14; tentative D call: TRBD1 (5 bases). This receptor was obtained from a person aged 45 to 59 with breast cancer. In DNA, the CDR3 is TGTGCCAGCAGCCAAGGGCCAGGGAACTATGGCTACACCTTC. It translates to CASSQGPGNYGYTF.